The T cell receptor (beta chain) described here comes from a study of shared clonotypes between healthy human individuals. Study outcomes and limitations: Owing to a small donor count, the genetic and exposure-history diversity represented was limited. Against clonotypes common to all four donors, non-shared ones had lower generation probabilities.

Per sorted-subset replicate PCR, input was approximately 180 ng DNA, representing about 29,000 T cell genomes. Produced via immunoSEQ multiplex PCR; TCRdb's table is partial and in-frame only. The sample carries 2 million to 2.5 million clones, more than 85% recorded once. Concerning this clone itself: The antigen remains undetermined.

The sample taken for sequencing was naive CD4+ T cells from PBMCs. Subset denoted: CD45RA+ positively selected. The source of this sequence is a man between 18 and 35 years old in good health. Some clones in this sample may be carry-over from other donors' samples.

The CDR3 loop is CASAQGANTEAFF. CDR3 nucleotide sequence: TGCGCCAGCGCACAGGGGGCCAACACTGAAGCTTTCTTT. This chain connects TRBV5-1 to TRBJ1-1, with 9 bases identical to TRBD1. Germline trimming cut 7 bases from V and 2 bases from J; bases unmatched to any gene: 3. This CDR3 spans 13 amino acids. Looked up from germline, CDR1 is SGHRS and CDR2 is YFSETQ. The full variable domain, with the rest looked up from reference TRBV5-1 and TRBJ1-1, is KAGVTQTPRYLIKTRGQQVTLSCSPISGHRSVSWYQQTPGQGLQFLFEYFSETQRNKGNFPGRFSGRQFSNSRSEMNVSTLELGDSALYLCASAQGANTEAFFGQGTRLTVV.